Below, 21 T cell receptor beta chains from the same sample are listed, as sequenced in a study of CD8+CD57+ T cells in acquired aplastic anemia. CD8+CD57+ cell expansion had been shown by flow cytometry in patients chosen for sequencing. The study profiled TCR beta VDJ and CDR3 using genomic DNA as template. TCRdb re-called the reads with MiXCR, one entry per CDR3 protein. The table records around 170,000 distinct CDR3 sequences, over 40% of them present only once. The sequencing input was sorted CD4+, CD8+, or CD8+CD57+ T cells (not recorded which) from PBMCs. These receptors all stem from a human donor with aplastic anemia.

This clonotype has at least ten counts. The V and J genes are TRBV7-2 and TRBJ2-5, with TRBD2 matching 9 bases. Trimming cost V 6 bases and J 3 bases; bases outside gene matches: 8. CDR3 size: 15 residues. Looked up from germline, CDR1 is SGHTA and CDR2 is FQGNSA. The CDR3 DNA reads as TGTGCCAGCAGACCCGATCTAGCGGGGAAAGAGACCCAGTACTTC. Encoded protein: CASRPDLAGKETQYF.

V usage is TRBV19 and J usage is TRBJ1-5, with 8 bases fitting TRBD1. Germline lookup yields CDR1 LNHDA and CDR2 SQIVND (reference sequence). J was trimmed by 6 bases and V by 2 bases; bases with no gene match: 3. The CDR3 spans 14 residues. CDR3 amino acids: CASSIQGAGQPQHF. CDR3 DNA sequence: TGTGCCAGTAGTATACAGGGGGCCGGTCAGCCCCAGCATTTT.

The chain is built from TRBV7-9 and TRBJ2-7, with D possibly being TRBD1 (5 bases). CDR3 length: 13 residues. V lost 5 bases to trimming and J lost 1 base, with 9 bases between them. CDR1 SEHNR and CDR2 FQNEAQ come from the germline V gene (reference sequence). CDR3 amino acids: CASSTHRSYEQYF. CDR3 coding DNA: TGTGCCAGCAGCACCCACAGGTCCTACGAGCAGTACTTC.

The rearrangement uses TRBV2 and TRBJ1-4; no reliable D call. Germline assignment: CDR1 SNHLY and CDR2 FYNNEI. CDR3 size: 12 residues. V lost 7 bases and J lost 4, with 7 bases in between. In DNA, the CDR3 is TGTGCCAGCATGCTGGATAATGAAAAACTGTTTTTT. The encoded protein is CASMLDNEKLFF.

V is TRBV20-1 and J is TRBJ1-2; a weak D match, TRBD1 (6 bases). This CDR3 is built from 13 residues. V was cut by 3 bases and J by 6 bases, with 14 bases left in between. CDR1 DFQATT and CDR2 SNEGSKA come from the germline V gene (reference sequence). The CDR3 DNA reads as TGCAGTGCTAGGGACAGCGTCGGTGATGGCTACACCTTC. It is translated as CSARDSVGDGYTF.

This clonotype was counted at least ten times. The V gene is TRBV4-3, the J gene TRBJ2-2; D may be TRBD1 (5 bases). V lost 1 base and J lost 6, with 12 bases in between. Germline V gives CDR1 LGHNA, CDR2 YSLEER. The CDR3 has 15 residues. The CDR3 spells CASSQVSGQPGELFF. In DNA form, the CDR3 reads TGCGCCAGCAGCCAAGTCTCAGGGCAGCCCGGGGAGCTGTTTTTT.

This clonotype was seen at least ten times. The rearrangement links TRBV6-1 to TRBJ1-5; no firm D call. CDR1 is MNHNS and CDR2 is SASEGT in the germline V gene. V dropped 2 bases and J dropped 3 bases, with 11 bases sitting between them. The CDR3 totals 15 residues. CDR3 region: CASSERERNNQPQHF. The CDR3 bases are TGTGCCAGCAGTGAAAGGGAGAGGAACAATCAGCCCCAGCATTTT.

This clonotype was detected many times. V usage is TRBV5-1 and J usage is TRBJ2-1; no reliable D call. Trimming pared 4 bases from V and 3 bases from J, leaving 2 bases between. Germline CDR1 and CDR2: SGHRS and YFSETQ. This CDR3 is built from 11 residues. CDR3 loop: CASSNYNEQFF. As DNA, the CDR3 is TGCGCCAGCAGCAACTACAATGAGCAGTTCTTC.

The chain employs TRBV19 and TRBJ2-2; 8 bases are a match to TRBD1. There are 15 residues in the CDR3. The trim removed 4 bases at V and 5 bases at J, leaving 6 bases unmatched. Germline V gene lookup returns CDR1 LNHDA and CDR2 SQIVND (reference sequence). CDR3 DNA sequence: TGTGCCAGTAGTACCCAGGGGGCTTGGACCGGGGAGCTGTTTTTT. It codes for CASSTQGAWTGELFF. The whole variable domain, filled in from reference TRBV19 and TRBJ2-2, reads DGGITQSPKYLFRKEGQNVTLSCEQNLNHDAMYWYRQDPGQGLRLIYYSQIVNDFQKGDIAEGYSVSREKKESFPLTVTSAQKNPTAFYLCASSTQGAWTGELFFGEGSRLTVL.

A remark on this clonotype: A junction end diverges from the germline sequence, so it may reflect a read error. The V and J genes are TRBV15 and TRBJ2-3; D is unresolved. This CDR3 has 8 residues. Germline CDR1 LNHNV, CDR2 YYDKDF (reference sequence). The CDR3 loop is CATSRDLF. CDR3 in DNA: TGTGCCACCAGCAGAGATCTATTT.

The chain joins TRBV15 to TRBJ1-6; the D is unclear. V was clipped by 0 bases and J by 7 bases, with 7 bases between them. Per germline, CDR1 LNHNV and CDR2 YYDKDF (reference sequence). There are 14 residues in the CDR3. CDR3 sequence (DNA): TGTGCCACCAGCAGAGATCTGGGGAATTCACCCCTCCACTTT. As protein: CATSRDLGNSPLHF. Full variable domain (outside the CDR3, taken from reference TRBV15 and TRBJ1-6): DAMVIQNPRYQVTQFGKPVTLSCSQTLNHNVMYWYQQKSSQAPKLLFHYYDKDFNNEADTPDNFQSRRPNTSFCFLDIRSPGLGDTAMYLCATSRDLGNSPLHFGNGTRLTVT.

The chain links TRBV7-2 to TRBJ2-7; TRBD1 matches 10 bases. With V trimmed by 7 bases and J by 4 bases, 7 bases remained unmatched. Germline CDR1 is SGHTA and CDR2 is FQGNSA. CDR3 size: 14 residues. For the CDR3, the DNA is TGTGCCAGCACCCCAGGGACAGGGGAGTACGAGCAGTACTTC. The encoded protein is CASTPGTGEYEQYF.

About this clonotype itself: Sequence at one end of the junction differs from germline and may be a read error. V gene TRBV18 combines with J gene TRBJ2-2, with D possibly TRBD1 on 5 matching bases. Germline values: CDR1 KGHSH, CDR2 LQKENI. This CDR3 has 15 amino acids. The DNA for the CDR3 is TGTGCCCGCTCACCATTGGACATGAACACCGGGGAGCTGTTTTTT. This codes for CARSPLDMNTGELFF.

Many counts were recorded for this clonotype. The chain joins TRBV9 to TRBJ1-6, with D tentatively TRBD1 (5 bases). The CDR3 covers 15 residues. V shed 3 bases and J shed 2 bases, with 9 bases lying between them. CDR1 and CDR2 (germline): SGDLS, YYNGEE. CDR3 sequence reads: CASSARVAYNSPLHF. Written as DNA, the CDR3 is TGTGCCAGCAGCGCCAGGGTGGCCTATAATTCACCCCTCCACTTT. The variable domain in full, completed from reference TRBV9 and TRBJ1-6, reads DSGVTQTPKHLITATGQRVTLRCSPRSGDLSVYWYQQSLDQGLQFLIQYYNGEERAKGNILERFSAQQFPDLHSELNLSSLELGDSALYFCASSARVAYNSPLHFGNGTRLTVT.

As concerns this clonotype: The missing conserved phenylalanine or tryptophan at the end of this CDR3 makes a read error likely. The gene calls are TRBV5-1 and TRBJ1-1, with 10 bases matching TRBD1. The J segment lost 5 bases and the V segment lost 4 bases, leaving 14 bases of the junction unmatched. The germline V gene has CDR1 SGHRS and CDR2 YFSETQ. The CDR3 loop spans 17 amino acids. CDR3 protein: CASSQLGTGEGRTEAFL. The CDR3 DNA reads TGCGCCAGCAGCCAACTCGGGACAGGGGAAGGACGGACTGAAGCTTTCCTT.

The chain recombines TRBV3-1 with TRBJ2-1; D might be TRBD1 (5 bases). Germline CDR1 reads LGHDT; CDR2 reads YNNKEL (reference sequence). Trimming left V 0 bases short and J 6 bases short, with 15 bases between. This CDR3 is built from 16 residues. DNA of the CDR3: TGTGCCAGCAGCCAAGAGTTGACAGTCAAGGGCAATGAGCAGTTCTTC. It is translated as CASSQELTVKGNEQFF.

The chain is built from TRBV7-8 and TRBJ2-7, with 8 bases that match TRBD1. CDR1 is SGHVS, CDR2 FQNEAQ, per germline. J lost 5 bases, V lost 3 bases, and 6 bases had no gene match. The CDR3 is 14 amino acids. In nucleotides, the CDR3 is TGTGCCAGCAGCTTCGACAGGGGAATTAACGAGCAGTACTTC. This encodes CASSFDRGINEQYF.

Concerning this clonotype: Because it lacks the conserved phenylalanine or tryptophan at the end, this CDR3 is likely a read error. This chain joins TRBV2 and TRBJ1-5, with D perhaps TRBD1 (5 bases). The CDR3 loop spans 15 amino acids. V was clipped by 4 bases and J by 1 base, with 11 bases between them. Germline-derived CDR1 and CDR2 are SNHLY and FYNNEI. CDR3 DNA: TGTGCCAGCAGTGCTGGACGGGGGAGCAATCAGCCCCAGCATCCT. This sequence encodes CASSAGRGSNQPQHP.

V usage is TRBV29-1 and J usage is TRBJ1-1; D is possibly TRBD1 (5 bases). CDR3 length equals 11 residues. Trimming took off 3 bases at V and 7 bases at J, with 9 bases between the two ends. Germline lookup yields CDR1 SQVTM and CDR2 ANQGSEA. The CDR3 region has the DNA TGCAGCGTTGATCGAGGGGTTGAAGCTTTCTTT. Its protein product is CSVDRGVEAFF.

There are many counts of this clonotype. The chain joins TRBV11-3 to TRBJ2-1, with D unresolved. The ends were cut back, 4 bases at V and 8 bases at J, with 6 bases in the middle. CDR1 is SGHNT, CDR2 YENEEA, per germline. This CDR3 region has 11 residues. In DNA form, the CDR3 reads TGTGCCAGCAGCTCCCGTTATGAGCAGTTCTTC. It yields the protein CASSSRYEQFF.

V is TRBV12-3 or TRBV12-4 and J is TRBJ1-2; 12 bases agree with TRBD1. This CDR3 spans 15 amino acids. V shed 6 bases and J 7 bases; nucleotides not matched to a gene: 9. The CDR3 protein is CASSLGGQGAGGYTF. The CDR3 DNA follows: TGTGCCAGCAGCCTAGGGGGACAGGGGGCGGGTGGCTACACCTTC.